The entry below describes one T cell receptor beta chain. Its matching antigen is unknown. This sample stems from a study of T cells after yellow fever vaccination. The TCR cDNA carried a universal primer site and UMIs from 5'RACE template switching. TCRdb reprocessed the 5' RACE reads via MiXCR and lists one record per CDR3 protein. Among 510,000 or so distinct CDR3 sequences listed, over 15% were seen once. Overall study findings and caveats: CD4 and CD8 compartments shared a small share of clonotypes, likely from convergent recombination.

This CDR3 is built from 14 residues. CDR1 and CDR2 from the germline V gene are KGHSH and LQKENI. The V end lost 3 bases, the J end lost 4 bases, and 10 bases lay between the germline ends. Sequencing was performed on PBMCs, taken 15 days after the yellow fever booster vaccination. The clonotype originates from a man aged 30 to 45 who received the YFV17D yellow fever vaccine. The V and J genes are TRBV18 and TRBJ2-1, with D hard to call. The CDR3 coding sequence is TGTGCCAGCTCACCGGGAATTCAATACAATGAGCAGTTCTTC. As protein: CASSPGIQYNEQFF.